The T cell receptor (beta chain) described here comes from a study of T cells expressing NK-cell markers. On the study more broadly: Most of the eight sequenced donors tested HCMV-seropositive; one tested seronegative.

TCRdb derives one entry per CDR3 protein from the 5' RACE reads, leaving out DNA. Recorded for this sample: about 5,000 distinct CDR3 sequences. Its frequency marks this clonotype as medium-sized. This CDR3 has 13 residues. Germline lookup yields CDR1 SGHVS and CDR2 FNYEAQ. This clonotype was obtained from a man aged 18 to 29 in good health. The sequenced sample consisted of blood T cells: a sorted CD56 or NKG2C T cell subset, CD4+ or CD8+ T cells, or bulk PBMC T cells (not recorded which). The chain joins TRBV7-6 to TRBJ2-5; TCRdb's assignment of TRBD1 cannot be checked, as there is no DNA. The chain's CDR3 is CASSPGPGETQYF.